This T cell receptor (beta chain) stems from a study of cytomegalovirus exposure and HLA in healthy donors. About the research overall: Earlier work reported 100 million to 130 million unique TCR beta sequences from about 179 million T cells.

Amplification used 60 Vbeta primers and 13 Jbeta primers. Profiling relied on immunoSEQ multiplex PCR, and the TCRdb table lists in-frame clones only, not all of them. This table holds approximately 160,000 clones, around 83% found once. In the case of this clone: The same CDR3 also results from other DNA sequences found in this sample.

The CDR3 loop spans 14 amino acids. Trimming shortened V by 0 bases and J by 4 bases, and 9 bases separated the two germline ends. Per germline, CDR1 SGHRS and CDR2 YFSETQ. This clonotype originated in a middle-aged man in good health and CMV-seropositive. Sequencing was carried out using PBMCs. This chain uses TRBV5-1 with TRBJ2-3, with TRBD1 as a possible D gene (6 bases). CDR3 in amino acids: CASSLGGGADTQYF. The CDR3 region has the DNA TGCGCCAGCAGCTTGGGTGGGGGCGCAGATACGCAGTATTTT. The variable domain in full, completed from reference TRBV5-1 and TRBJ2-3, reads KAGVTQTPRYLIKTRGQQVTLSCSPISGHRSVSWYQQTPGQGLQFLFEYFSETQRNKGNFPGRFSGRQFSNSRSEMNVSTLELGDSALYLCASSLGGGADTQYFGPGTRLTVL.